This paragraph reports one T cell receptor (beta chain). The antigen is undetermined. PBMCs were isolated at a quantity of at least 7 million per sample. The V end was cut by 2 bases, the J end by 2 bases, with 13 bases between. Germline lookup yields CDR1 MNHEY and CDR2 SMNVEV (reference sequence). The CDR3 has 15 amino acids. The data originate from a study of blood T cells in healthy people across ages. Study results and caveats: Unknown donor CMV status possibly confounded expanded clonotype changes.

Next came a second PCR, run for about 6 to 12 cycles, which used a sample-barcoded 5' primer along with a J-beta primer mix. TCRdb reanalysed the 5' RACE reads using MiXCR and keeps one entry per CDR3 protein. Of 1,300,000 or so distinct CDR3 sequences in the sample, roughly 59% were seen once. The TCR comes from a man younger than 35 in good health. The specimen was blood. V is TRBV27 and J is TRBJ2-7, with a weak D call TRBD1 (6 bases). This chain's CDR3 is CASSLAGTQTYEQYF. For the CDR3, the DNA is TGTGCCAGCAGTTTAGCCGGGACACAGACCTACGAGCAGTACTTC.